The entry below describes one T cell receptor (beta chain). Its antigen is unknown. These data originate in a study of CXCR3-negative and CXCR3-positive naive CD8 T cells. Researchers prepared the TRB cDNA libraries using 5' RACE with UMI labels. TCRdb re-called the 5' RACE reads; every CDR3 protein appears as one record, without DNA. Its clone listing holds some 140,000 distinct CDR3 sequences. This CDR3 region has 14 residues. Germline CDR1 SEHNR, CDR2 FQNEAQ (reference sequence). Broader study findings: CXCR3-positive naive cells carried more hydrophobic TRB CDR3s than CXCR3-negative ones. Memory CD8+ T cell repertoires were far less diverse than both naive subsets.

The genes are TRBV7-9 and TRBJ1-2; with no DNA, the TCRdb D assignment of TRBD1 cannot be verified. The TCR originated in a human donor in good health. Some clones in this sample may be carry-over from other donors' samples. The sequenced sample consisted of naive CXCR3+ CD8+ T cells from blood. Subset meaning: CD45RO-CCR7+CD27+CD95- naive CD8+ T cells expressing CXCR3 (TNR3+). CDR3 residues: CASSFGDSTDGYTF.